The 28 T cell receptor beta chains below were found in one sample sequenced in a study of shared clonotypes between healthy human individuals. The data were produced by immunoSEQ multiplex PCR, yet TCRdb's version contains in-frame clones alone and is incomplete. The repertoire includes fewer than 400,000 clones, roughly 70% of them detected once, and around 10% sits in the top ten. Sequencing was done on a sample of memory CD4+ T cells sorted from blood. Subset in this sample: CD45RA-negative fraction. The receptors were gathered from a man aged 25-40 years in good health.

The genes are TRBV2 and TRBJ1-2; D might be TRBD1 (5 bases). The CDR3 covers 14 residues. Germline CDR1 is SNHLY and CDR2 is FYNNEI. Trimming removed 6 bases from V and 4 bases from J, with 15 bases in between. CDR3 region: CASSTQGEVYGYTF. CDR3 in DNA: TGTGCCAGCAGCACGCAGGGCGAGGTCTATGGCTACACCTTC.

This clone was seen a few times. The chain has TRBV6-1 and TRBJ1-1, with D uncertain. The germline V gene encodes CDR1 MNHNS and CDR2 SASEGT. The CDR3 has 12 residues. With 11 bases removed from V and 5 bases from J, the gap between germline ends came to 15 bases. CDR3 region: CAVQLAWTEAFF. CDR3 DNA sequence: TGTGCCGTACAACTGGCGTGGACTGAAGCTTTCTTT.

This clone was observed a handful of times. This specimen includes other DNA sequences encoding the same CDR3. Written as DNA, the CDR3 is TGCGCCAGCAGGCCCGTTTCCTACAATGAGCAGTTCTTC. Translated, it gives CASRPVSYNEQFF. V usage is TRBV5-1 and J usage is TRBJ2-1; D call uncertain. With 5 bases removed from V and 1 base from J, the gap between germline ends came to 7 bases. CDR1 and CDR2 from the germline V gene are SGHRS and YFSETQ. The CDR3 contains 13 residues.

V is TRBV5-4 and J is TRBJ2-5, with TRBD2 matching 12 bases. The CDR3 is made up of 15 amino acids. Trimming at V came to 3 bases and at J to 4 bases, leaving 4 bases not matched to a gene. Germline CDR1 reads SGHNT; CDR2 reads YYREEE (reference sequence). CDR3 protein: CASSYGLAGRETQYF. CDR3 coding DNA: TGTGCCAGCAGCTACGGACTAGCGGGAAGAGAGACCCAGTACTTC.

The chain couples TRBV7-8 to TRBJ1-4; D call uncertain. The CDR3 contains 15 residues. Looked up from germline, CDR1 is SGHVS and CDR2 is FQNEAQ. The germline V and J ends were trimmed by 2 bases and 0 bases, with 7 bases remaining between them. The CDR3 region is CASSLSGATNEKLFF. CDR3 sequence (DNA): TGTGCCAGCAGCTTATCGGGTGCAACTAATGAAAAACTGTTTTTT.

The rearrangement joins TRBV28 to TRBJ2-6, with D possibly matching TRBD1 (6 bases). V gave up 2 bases and J gave up 4 bases, with 9 bases separating them. The CDR3 is 15 residues long. The germline gives CDR1 MDHEN, CDR2 SYDVKM. CDR3 nucleotides: TGTGCCAGCAGTTTAAACAGGGACGGGGCCAACGTCCTGACTTTC. This gives the protein CASSLNRDGANVLTF.

The chain links TRBV18 to TRBJ2-3, with D uncertain. The CDR3 is 14 residues long. Germline V gene data show CDR1 as KGHSH and CDR2 as LQKENI. The V and J ends lost 3 bases and 1 base respectively, with 8 bases between them. The CDR3 bases are TGTGCCAGCTCACCTACGGCCGGCACAGATACGCAGTATTTT. It encodes CASSPTAGTDTQYF. Complete variable domain (other parts from reference TRBV18 and TRBJ2-3): NAGVMQNPRHLVRRRGQEARLRCSPMKGHSHVYWYRQLPEEGLKFMVYLQKENIIDESGMPKERFSAEFPKEGPSILRIQQVVRGDSAAYFCASSPTAGTDTQYFGPGTRLTVL.

The chain recombines TRBV27 with TRBJ2-2, with D perhaps TRBD1 (6 bases). Germline CDR1 reads MNHEY; CDR2 reads SMNVEV (reference sequence). Trimming stripped 6 bases from V and 4 bases from J, with 15 bases between. The CDR3 covers 15 residues. CDR3 loop: CASRPRGAGTGELFF. CDR3 sequence (DNA): TGTGCCAGCAGACCCAGGGGCGCGGGCACCGGGGAGCTGTTTTTT.

A single count supports this clone. The CDR3 DNA sequence: TGTGCCATCAGTGGAAGGAATAGCGGGAGGGCCCCAGATACGCAGTATTTT. Its protein product is CAISGRNSGRAPDTQYF. The genes are TRBV10-3 and TRBJ2-3; 11 bases match TRBD2. From germline, CDR1 is ENHRY and CDR2 SYGVKD. The V and J ends lost 4 bases and 4 bases, in that order; junction bases with no gene match: 10. CDR3 length: 17 amino acids.

Only a few counts were recorded for this clone. J is TRBJ1-5 and V is TRBV14, with D unresolved. The CDR3 contains 16 residues. V lost 5 bases and J lost 0, with 14 bases in between. The germline V gene encodes CDR1 SGHDN and CDR2 FVKESK. The DNA of the CDR3 is TGTGCCAGCAGCTCAAAAAGGATTTATAGCAATCAGCCCCAGCATTTT. Translated: CASSSKRIYSNQPQHF.

The chain employs TRBV5-1 and TRBJ1-2, with TRBD1 matching 8 bases. The V segment lost 1 base and the J segment 8 bases; nucleotides outside the gene matches: 7. The CDR3 consists of 14 residues. The germline V gene has CDR1 SGHRS and CDR2 YFSETQ. The CDR3 DNA follows: TGCGCCAGCAGCTTGTCCGGACAGGGCAGAGGCTACACCTTC. Protein: CASSLSGQGRGYTF.

The rearrangement links TRBV19 to TRBJ1-1; D possibly corresponds to TRBD1 (6 bases). The CDR3 is made up of 15 amino acids. Per germline, CDR1 LNHDA and CDR2 SQIVND (reference sequence). V was cut by 0 bases and J by 5 bases, with 13 bases left in between. The chain's CDR3 is CASSIDGGYGTEAFF. In DNA, the CDR3 is TGTGCCAGTAGTATAGACGGGGGCTATGGTACTGAAGCTTTCTTT.

The chain couples TRBV10-3 to TRBJ2-2; TRBD1 agrees at 9 bases. Trimming took 10 bases from V and 6 from J; bases not matched to a gene: 12. CDR3 length: 15 residues. Germline CDR1 and CDR2: ENHRY and SYGVKD. This CDR3 is CATLTGGGGPGELFF. DNA of the CDR3: TGTGCCACCCTTACAGGGGGCGGAGGGCCCGGGGAGCTGTTTTTT.

J is TRBJ1-5 and V is TRBV19; D is uncertain. Germline V gene lookup returns CDR1 LNHDA and CDR2 SQIVND (reference sequence). The CDR3 totals 13 residues. V lost 2 bases and J 4 bases, leaving 6 bases between the germline ends. The CDR3 region has the DNA TGTGCCAGTAGTATACTCGAGAATCAGCCCCAGCATTTT. This codes for CASSILENQPQHF.

This clone was recorded a few times. V is TRBV2 and J is TRBJ2-1; D not certain. Trimming left V 7 bases short and J 7 bases short, with 20 bases between. This CDR3 is built from 15 residues. Germline CDR1 SNHLY, CDR2 FYNNEI. The CDR3 nucleotides read TGTGCCAGCAACGAAAGGACCCTCCCCGGGAATGAGCAGTTCTTC. Translated: CASNERTLPGNEQFF.

This chain joins TRBV14 and TRBJ2-7, with 11 bases fitting TRBD2. The CDR3 totals 15 residues. With 4 bases clipped from V and 6 bases from J, the junction kept 8 bases outside the gene matches. Looked up from germline, CDR1 is SGHDN and CDR2 is FVKESK. The CDR3 region has the DNA TGTGCCAGCAGCCCGTTGACTAGCGGGAATCGCGAGCAGTACTTC. Its translation: CASSPLTSGNREQYF. The full variable domain, in which reference TRBV14 and TRBJ2-7 provide the parts outside the CDR3, is EAGVTQFPSHSVIEKGQTVTLRCDPISGHDNLYWYRRVMGKEIKFLLHFVKESKQDESGMPNNRFLAERTGGTYSTLKVQPAELEDSGVYFCASSPLTSGNREQYFGPGTRLTVT.

The V and J genes are TRBV7-9 and TRBJ2-1; 14 nucleotides match TRBD2. With 6 bases clipped from V and 1 base from J, the junction kept 5 bases outside the gene matches. The germline gives CDR1 SEHNR, CDR2 FQNEAQ (reference sequence). This CDR3 spans 17 amino acids. The CDR3 sequence is CASRGTSGSLSYNEQFF. The CDR3 DNA is TGTGCCAGCAGGGGGACTAGCGGGAGTCTATCCTACAATGAGCAGTTCTTC. The variable domain in full, with the rest retrieved from reference TRBV7-9 and TRBJ2-1, is DTGVSQNPRHKITKRGQNVTFRCDPISEHNRLYWYRQTLGQGPEFLTYFQNEAQLEKSRLLSDRFSAERPKGSFSTLEIQRTEQGDSAMYLCASRGTSGSLSYNEQFFGPGTRLTVL.

The chain combines TRBV18 with TRBJ2-3, with 7 bases identical to TRBD2. This CDR3 contains 14 residues. V was pared by 3 bases and J by 5 bases, with 5 bases of the junction left unmatched. Germline-derived CDR1 and CDR2 are KGHSH and LQKENI. The DNA of the CDR3 is TGTGCCAGCTCACCCGGGGTAGCGGGAGATACGCAGTATTTT. Translation gives CASSPGVAGDTQYF. The whole variable domain, remainder taken from reference TRBV18 and TRBJ2-3, is NAGVMQNPRHLVRRRGQEARLRCSPMKGHSHVYWYRQLPEEGLKFMVYLQKENIIDESGMPKERFSAEFPKEGPSILRIQQVVRGDSAAYFCASSPGVAGDTQYFGPGTRLTVL.

As concerns this clone: The sample holds other DNA sequences that translate to the same CDR3. The rearrangement links TRBV20-1 to TRBJ1-4, with D possibly matching TRBD1 (6 bases). CDR1 DFQATT and CDR2 SNEGSKA come from the germline V gene (reference sequence). V shed 3 bases and J shed 7 bases, with 6 bases lying between them. This CDR3 has 11 residues. CDR3 residues: CSARGAEKLFF. For the CDR3, the DNA is TGCAGTGCTAGGGGGGCTGAAAAACTGTTTTTT.

This chain connects TRBV21-1 to TRBJ1-1. TRBV21-1 is noted as a pseudogene. This CDR3 spans 19 amino acids. The chain's CDR3 is CASSKHLDRIGGMNTEAFF. DNA for the CDR3: TGTGCCAGCAGCAAACACTTGGACAGGATCGGGGGGATGAACACTGAAGCTTTCTTT.

The gene calls are TRBV28 and TRBJ2-3; 7 bases match TRBD2. Unmatched junction bases numbered 11, after V lost 6 bases and J lost 2 bases. Germline V gene data show CDR1 as MDHEN and CDR2 as SYDVKM. This CDR3 region has 16 residues. CDR3 loop: CASRSGGLNYTDTQYF. CDR3 DNA sequence: TGTGCCAGCAGAAGTGGGGGACTAAACTACACAGATACGCAGTATTTT.

This clone occurred once. The J gene is TRBJ2-2, the V gene TRBV27, with D possibly TRBD1 on 5 matching bases. Germline V gene sequence: CDR1 MNHEY, CDR2 SMNVEV (reference sequence). CDR3 size: 14 residues. The V end was cut by 5 bases, the J end by 7 bases, with 14 bases between. The CDR3 DNA is TGTGCCAGCAGTCCTACGCAGGGCGTCGGGGAGCTGTTTTTT. Protein product: CASSPTQGVGELFF.

The chain couples TRBV2 to TRBJ2-7; TRBD1 is a possible D gene (6 bases). CDR1 is SNHLY, CDR2 FYNNEI, per germline. Deletions cut 3 bases from V and 5 bases from J, with 17 bases between. This CDR3 comprises 15 residues. CDR3 sequence (DNA): TGTGCCAGCAGTGAGGGGGCACAGGTAGGCCACGAGCAGTACTTC. Translation gives CASSEGAQVGHEQYF.

This chain joins TRBV5-1 and TRBJ2-3; 10 positions match TRBD1. The CDR3 loop spans 16 amino acids. Per the germline V gene, CDR1 is SGHRS and CDR2 is YFSETQ. The V and J ends lost 2 bases and 2 bases, in that order; junction bases with no gene match: 5. The CDR3 sequence is CASSFTGTGVTDTQYF. For the CDR3, the DNA is TGCGCCAGCAGCTTCACCGGGACAGGGGTCACAGATACGCAGTATTTT. Variable domain in full (rest from reference TRBV5-1 and TRBJ2-3): KAGVTQTPRYLIKTRGQQVTLSCSPISGHRSVSWYQQTPGQGLQFLFEYFSETQRNKGNFPGRFSGRQFSNSRSEMNVSTLELGDSALYLCASSFTGTGVTDTQYFGPGTRLTVL.

The chain has TRBV25-1 and TRBJ2-1, with 14 bases lining up with TRBD2. Germline V gene data show CDR1 as MGHDK and CDR2 as SYGVNS. With V trimmed by 2 bases and J by 4 bases, 7 bases remained unmatched. The CDR3 length is 18 residues. The CDR3 nucleotides read TGTGCCAGCAGTGAACCCGGGACTAGCGGGAGATTTTACAATGAGCAGTTCTTC. Amino acids: CASSEPGTSGRFYNEQFF.

This clone was counted once. This sequence joins TRBV7-9 and TRBJ2-3; TRBD1 or TRBD2 may be the D gene (5 bases each). Deletions cut 9 bases from V and 1 base from J, with 11 bases between. Per the germline V gene, CDR1 is SEHNR and CDR2 is FQNEAQ (reference sequence). CDR3 length equals 13 residues. Here the CDR3 reads CASGGDGTDTQYF. CDR3 bases: TGTGCCAGTGGTGGGGACGGCACAGATACGCAGTATTTT.

V is TRBV29-1 and J is TRBJ1-2; D is undetermined. Trimming took off 3 bases at V and 4 bases at J, with 12 bases between the two ends. The CDR3 extends over 13 amino acids. Per the germline V gene, CDR1 is SQVTM and CDR2 is ANQGSEA. The CDR3 loop reads CSVDRFSGYGYTF. The DNA of the CDR3 is TGCAGCGTTGACCGATTCTCGGGCTATGGCTACACCTTC.

This clone was counted between two and nine times. The chain combines TRBV2 with TRBJ2-7, with 14 bases that match TRBD2. This CDR3 comprises 16 residues. The V segment lost 4 bases and the J segment 4 bases; nucleotides outside the gene matches: 6. Germline CDR1 is SNHLY and CDR2 is FYNNEI. The CDR3 here is CASSGPGLAGVYEQYF. The CDR3 DNA reads TGTGCCAGCAGTGGACCGGGACTAGCGGGAGTTTACGAGCAGTACTTC. Full variable domain (outside the CDR3, taken from reference TRBV2 and TRBJ2-7): EPEVTQTPSHQVTQMGQEVILRCVPISNHLYFYWYRQILGQKVEFLVSFYNNEISEKSEIFDDQFSVERPDGSNFTLKIRSTKLEDSAMYFCASSGPGLAGVYEQYFGPGTRLTVT.